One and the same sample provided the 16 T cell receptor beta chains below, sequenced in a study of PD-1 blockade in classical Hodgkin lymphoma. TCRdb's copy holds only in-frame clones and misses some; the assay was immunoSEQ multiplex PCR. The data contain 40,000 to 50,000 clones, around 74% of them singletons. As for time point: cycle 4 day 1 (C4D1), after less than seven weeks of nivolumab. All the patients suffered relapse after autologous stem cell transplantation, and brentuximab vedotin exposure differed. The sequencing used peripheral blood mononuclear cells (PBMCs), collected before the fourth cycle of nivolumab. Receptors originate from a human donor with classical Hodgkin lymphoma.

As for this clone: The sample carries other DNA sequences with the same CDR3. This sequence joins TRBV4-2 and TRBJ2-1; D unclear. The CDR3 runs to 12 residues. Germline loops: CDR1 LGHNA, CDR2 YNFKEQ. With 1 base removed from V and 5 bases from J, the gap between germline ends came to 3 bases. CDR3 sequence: CASSQADNEQFF. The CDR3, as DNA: TGTGCCAGCAGCCAAGCGGACAATGAGCAGTTCTTC.

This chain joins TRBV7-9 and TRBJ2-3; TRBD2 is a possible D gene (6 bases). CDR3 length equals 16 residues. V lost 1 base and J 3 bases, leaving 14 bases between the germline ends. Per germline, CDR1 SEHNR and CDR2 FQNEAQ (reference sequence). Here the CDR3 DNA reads TGTGCCAGCAGCTTAGATTGGGGAGGAGGGACAGATACGCAGTATTTT. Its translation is CASSLDWGGGTDTQYF.

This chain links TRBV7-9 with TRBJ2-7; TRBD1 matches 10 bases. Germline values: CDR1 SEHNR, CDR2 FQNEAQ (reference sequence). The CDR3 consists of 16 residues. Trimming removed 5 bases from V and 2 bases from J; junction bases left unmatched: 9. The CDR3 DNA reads TGTGCCAGCAGCCTCGCAGGGGACAGGGGACCCTACGAGCAGTACTTC. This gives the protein CASSLAGDRGPYEQYF.

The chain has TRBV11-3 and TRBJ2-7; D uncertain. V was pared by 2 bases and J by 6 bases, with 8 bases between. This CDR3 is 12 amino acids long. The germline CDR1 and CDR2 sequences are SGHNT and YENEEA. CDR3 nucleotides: TGTGCCAGCAGCTTACCTGTAGGCGAGCAGTACTTC. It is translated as CASSLPVGEQYF.

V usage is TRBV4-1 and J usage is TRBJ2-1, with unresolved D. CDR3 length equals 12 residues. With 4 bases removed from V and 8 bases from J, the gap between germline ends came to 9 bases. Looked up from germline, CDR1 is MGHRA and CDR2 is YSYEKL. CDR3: CASSPNGDEQFF. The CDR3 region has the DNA TGCGCCAGCAGCCCCAACGGTGATGAGCAGTTCTTC.

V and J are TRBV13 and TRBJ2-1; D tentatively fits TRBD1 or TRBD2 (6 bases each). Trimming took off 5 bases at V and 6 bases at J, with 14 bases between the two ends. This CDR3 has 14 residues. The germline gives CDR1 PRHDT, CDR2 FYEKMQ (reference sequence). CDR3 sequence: CASSRGRGGNEQFF. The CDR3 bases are TGTGCCAGCAGCCGAGGCAGGGGAGGCAATGAGCAGTTCTTC.

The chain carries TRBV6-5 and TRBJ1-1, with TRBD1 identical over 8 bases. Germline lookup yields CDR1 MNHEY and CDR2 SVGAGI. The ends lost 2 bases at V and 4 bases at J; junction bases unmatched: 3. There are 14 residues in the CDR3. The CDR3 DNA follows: TGTGCCAGCAGTTACGCTACAGGGGGCACTGAAGCTTTCTTT. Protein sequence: CASSYATGGTEAFF.

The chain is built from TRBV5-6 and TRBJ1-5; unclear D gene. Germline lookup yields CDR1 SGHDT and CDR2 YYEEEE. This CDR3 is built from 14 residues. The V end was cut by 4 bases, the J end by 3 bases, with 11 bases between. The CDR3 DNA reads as TGTGCCAGCAGCCCCGGATATAACAATCAGCCCCAGCATTTT. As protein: CASSPGYNNQPQHF.

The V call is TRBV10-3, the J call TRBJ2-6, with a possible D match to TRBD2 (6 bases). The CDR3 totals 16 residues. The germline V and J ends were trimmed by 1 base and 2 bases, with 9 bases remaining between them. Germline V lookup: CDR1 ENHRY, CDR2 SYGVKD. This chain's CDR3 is CAISELERAGANVLTF. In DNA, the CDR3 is TGTGCCATCAGTGAGTTGGAGCGGGCTGGGGCCAACGTCCTGACTTTC.

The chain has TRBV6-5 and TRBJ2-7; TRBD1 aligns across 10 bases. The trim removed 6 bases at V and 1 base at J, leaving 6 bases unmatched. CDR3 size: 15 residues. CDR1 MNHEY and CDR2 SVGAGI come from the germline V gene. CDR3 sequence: CASRDRDRGSYEQYF. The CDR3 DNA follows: TGTGCCAGCAGAGATCGGGACAGGGGATCCTACGAGCAGTACTTC.

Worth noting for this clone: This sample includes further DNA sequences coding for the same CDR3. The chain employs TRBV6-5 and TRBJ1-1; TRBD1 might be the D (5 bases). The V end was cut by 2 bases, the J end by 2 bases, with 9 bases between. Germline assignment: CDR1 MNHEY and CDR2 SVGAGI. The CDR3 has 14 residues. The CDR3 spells CASSYRGPNTEAFF. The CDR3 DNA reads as TGTGCCAGCAGTTACAGGGGACCCAACACTGAAGCTTTCTTT.

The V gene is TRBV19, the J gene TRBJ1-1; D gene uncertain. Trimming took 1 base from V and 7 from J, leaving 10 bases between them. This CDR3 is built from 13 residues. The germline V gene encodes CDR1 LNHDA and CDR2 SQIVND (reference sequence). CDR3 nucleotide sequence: TGTGCCAGTAGTATAGTAAGTAGCGTTGAAGCTTTCTTT. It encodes CASSIVSSVEAFF.

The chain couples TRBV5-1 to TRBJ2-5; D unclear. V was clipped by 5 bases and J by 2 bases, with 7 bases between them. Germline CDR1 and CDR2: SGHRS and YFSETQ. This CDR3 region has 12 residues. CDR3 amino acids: CASRPSQETQYF. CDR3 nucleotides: TGCGCCAGCAGACCTTCACAAGAGACCCAGTACTTC.

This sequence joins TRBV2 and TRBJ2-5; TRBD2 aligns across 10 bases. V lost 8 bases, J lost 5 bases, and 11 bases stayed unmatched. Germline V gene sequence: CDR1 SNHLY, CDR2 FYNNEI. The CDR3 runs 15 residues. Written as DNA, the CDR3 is TGTGCCAGCTACAAGCGGGGGGGCCTGGGTGAGACCCAGTACTTC. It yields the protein CASYKRGGLGETQYF.

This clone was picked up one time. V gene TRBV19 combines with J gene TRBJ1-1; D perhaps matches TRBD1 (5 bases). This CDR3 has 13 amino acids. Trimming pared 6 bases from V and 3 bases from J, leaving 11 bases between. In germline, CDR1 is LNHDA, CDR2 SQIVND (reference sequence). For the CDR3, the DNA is TGTGCCAGTAGAGCGGGGGGGGACACTGAAGCTTTCTTT. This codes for CASRAGGDTEAFF.

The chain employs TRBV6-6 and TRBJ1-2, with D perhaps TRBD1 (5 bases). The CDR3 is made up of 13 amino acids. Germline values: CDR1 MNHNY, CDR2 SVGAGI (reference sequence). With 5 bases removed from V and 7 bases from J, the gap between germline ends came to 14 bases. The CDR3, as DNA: TGTGCCAGCAGTGAGGGGCCTCTCGCTGGCTACACCTTC. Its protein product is CASSEGPLAGYTF.